Sequencing of this T cell receptor beta chain was carried out in a study of technical replicates of blood from a few donors (dated 2017 in TCRdb). Turning to this clone: This receptor's antigen is unknown. Within one base of it there is no much larger clone, and no base qualities were kept.

Library construction relied on the immunoSEQ multiplex PCR assay. TCRdb mirrors the immuneACCESS table, restricted to in-frame sequences. Some clones are absent from its copies; in checked studies, under half trace to an unresolved V gene, and the reason for the others is unknown. The sample profile shows tens of thousands of clones; 90% to 95% of them were found once. The top ten clonotypes cover 3% to 4% of the sample. The CDR3 contains 13 residues, cysteine and phenylalanine counted. Of the read, only the CDR3 DNA is kept; its 39 bases are in frame from base 1. For CDR1 and CDR2, the germline V gene (reference sequence) lists GTSNPN and SVGIG. V sheds 4 bases and J sheds 4 bases, leaving 8 bases between their ends.

Sequencing used PBMCs. This TCR derives from a human donor in good health. Some clones in this sample may be carry-over from other donors' samples. Here the chain combines TRBV30 and TRBJ1-6; a tentative D match to TRBD1 spans 5 bases. The DNA is TGTGCCTGGAACGGACAATATAATTCACCCCTCCACTTT. Its translation reads: CAWNGQYNSPLHF.